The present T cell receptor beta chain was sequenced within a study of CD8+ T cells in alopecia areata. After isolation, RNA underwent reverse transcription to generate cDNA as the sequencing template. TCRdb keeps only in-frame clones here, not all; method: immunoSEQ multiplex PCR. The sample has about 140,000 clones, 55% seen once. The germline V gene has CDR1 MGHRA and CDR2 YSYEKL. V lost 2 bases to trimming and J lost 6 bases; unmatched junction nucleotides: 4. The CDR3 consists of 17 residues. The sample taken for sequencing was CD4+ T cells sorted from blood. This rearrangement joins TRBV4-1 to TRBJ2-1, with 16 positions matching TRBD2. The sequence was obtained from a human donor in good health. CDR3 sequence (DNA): TGCGCCAGCAGCCAACCGGGACTAGCGGGAGGGCCCAATGAGCAGTTCTTC. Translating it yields CASSQPGLAGGPNEQFF.